Shown below are 25 T cell receptor beta chains from a single sample sequenced in a study of blood T cell repertoires in COVID-19. Measured with immunoSEQ multiplex PCR; TCRdb has only the in-frame clones, and not every one. The sample carries about 200,000 clones, about 90% recorded once. The sequencing sample was made of peripheral blood. Every receptor here comes from a man between 35 and 55 years old with active or convalescent COVID-19.

In its sample, this clone was seen a few times. This chain links TRBV7-2 with TRBJ1-5; no reliable D call. CDR1 SGHTA and CDR2 FQGNSA come from the germline V gene. Trimming took off 4 bases at V and 0 bases at J, with 4 bases between the two ends. The CDR3 spans 13 residues. CDR3 in DNA: TGTGCCAGCAGCTCCTATAGCAATCAGCCCCAGCATTTT. Protein product: CASSSYSNQPQHF. Full variable domain (missing parts from reference TRBV7-2 and TRBJ1-5): GAGVSQSPSNKVTEKGKDVELRCDPISGHTALYWYRQSLGQGLEFLIYFQGNSAPDKSGLPSDRFSAERTGGSVSTLTIQRTQQEDSAVYLCASSSYSNQPQHFGDGTRLSIL.

The J gene is TRBJ1-6, the V gene TRBV27; no reliable D call. Germline V lookup: CDR1 MNHEY, CDR2 SMNVEV (reference sequence). CDR3 size: 14 residues. Trimming removed 8 bases at V and 9 bases at J, with 17 bases between. Here the CDR3 reads CASAISRNGSPLHF. CDR3 bases: TGTGCCAGCGCTATAAGCCGAAATGGTTCACCCCTCCACTTT.

This sequence joins TRBV29-1 and TRBJ1-2; weak D call: TRBD1 (5 bases). The CDR3 sequence is 13 residues long. The ends were cut back, 6 bases at V and 4 bases at J, with 15 bases in the middle. Germline CDR1 SQVTM, CDR2 ANQGSEA. CDR3 DNA sequence: TGCAGCGTATCGGGGGACCTGAGCTATGGCTACACCTTC. As protein: CSVSGDLSYGYTF.

This chain links TRBV6-4 with TRBJ2-1; 7 bases map to TRBD2. The V gene end was trimmed by 4 bases and the J gene end by 7 bases; junction bases not matched to a gene: 16. This CDR3 is 17 amino acids long. From germline, CDR1 is MRHNA and CDR2 SNTAGT. The CDR3 loop reads CASSVYDEGGSRNEQFF. CDR3 DNA sequence: TGTGCCAGCAGTGTCTACGACGAGGGCGGGAGTAGGAATGAGCAGTTCTTC.

The chain recombines TRBV6-5 with TRBJ2-7, with D tentatively TRBD1 (5 bases). Trimming left V 6 bases short and J 0 bases short, with 15 bases between. This CDR3 spans 15 amino acids. CDR1 and CDR2 (germline): MNHEY, SVGAGI. The CDR3 DNA reads as TGTGCCAGCAGAAAGACAGTCCGGAGCTCCTACGAGCAGTACTTC. It yields the protein CASRKTVRSSYEQYF.

In its sample, this clone was seen a few times. The V and J genes are TRBV5-1 and TRBJ1-2; 10 positions match TRBD1. CDR3 size: 16 residues. Germline trimming cut 3 bases from V and 5 bases from J; bases unmatched to any gene: 10. Germline V gene data show CDR1 as SGHRS and CDR2 as YFSETQ. The DNA for the CDR3 is TGCGCCAGCAGCTCTAATCCGGGACAGGGGCCTTATGGCTACACCTTC. Its translation: CASSSNPGQGPYGYTF.

A remark on this clone: The sample contains more than one DNA sequence encoding this CDR3. The chain joins TRBV9 to TRBJ1-2; TRBD1 might be the D (5 bases). The CDR3 consists of 13 residues. The V end was cut by 4 bases, the J end by 4 bases, with 11 bases between. Germline values: CDR1 SGDLS, CDR2 YYNGEE. The CDR3 protein is CASSSGQGYGYTF. As DNA, the CDR3 is TGTGCCAGCAGCTCGGGTCAGGGCTATGGCTACACCTTC.

The chain employs TRBV7-3 and TRBJ1-2, with D maybe TRBD1 (6 bases). V lost 1 base to trimming and J lost 2 bases, with 20 bases between them. This CDR3 has 18 amino acids. Germline V gene data show CDR1 as SGHTA and CDR2 as FQGTGA. The CDR3 sequence is CASSLRPRGANLNYGYTF. DNA of the CDR3: TGTGCCAGCAGCTTAAGGCCCCGGGGGGCGAACTTAAACTATGGCTACACCTTC.

The chain is built from TRBV6-2 or TRBV6-3 and TRBJ1-1; D possibly corresponds to TRBD1 (5 bases). The germline V gene encodes CDR1 MNHEY and CDR2 SVGEGT. The CDR3 covers 14 residues. V dropped 6 bases and J dropped 4 bases, with 15 bases sitting between them. The CDR3 bases are TGTGCCAGCAGCCCTCGGGGGTTGAGCACTGAAGCTTTCTTT. This codes for CASSPRGLSTEAFF.

Regarding this clone: The same CDR3 can be traced to other DNA sequences in this sample. The chain couples TRBV5-1 to TRBJ2-5; 12 nucleotides match TRBD2. CDR3 size: 16 residues. J gave up 3 bases and V 0 bases, and 3 bases lay outside the gene matches. Germline values: CDR1 SGHRS, CDR2 YFSETQ. This CDR3 reads CASSLEPSGGEETQYF. DNA of the CDR3: TGCGCCAGCAGCTTGGAACCTAGCGGGGGGGAAGAGACCCAGTACTTC.

V gene TRBV30 combines with J gene TRBJ1-4; D perhaps matches TRBD1 (6 bases). The CDR3 consists of 22 residues. Germline V CDR1 and CDR2: GTSNPN, SVGIG (reference sequence). V was clipped by 3 bases and J by 4 bases, with 36 bases between them. CDR3 sequence: CAWRPHYLWAGAEGGFNEKLFF. The CDR3 DNA reads TGTGCCTGGAGGCCCCATTATCTTTGGGCAGGGGCAGAGGGCGGTTTTAATGAAAAACTGTTTTTT.

This chain connects TRBV30 to TRBJ1-6, with 8 bases that match TRBD1. The CDR3 contains 15 residues. V was pared by 4 bases and J by 1 base, with 3 bases of the junction left unmatched. CDR1 and CDR2 (germline): GTSNPN, SVGIG (reference sequence). The CDR3 DNA sequence: TGTGCCTGGATGCAGGGGGCGTCCTATAATTCACCCCTCCACTTT. Translated, it gives CAWMQGASYNSPLHF.

The gene calls are TRBV10-1 and TRBJ1-4; no definite D call. Trimming stripped 3 bases from V and 6 bases from J, with 8 bases between. Germline-derived CDR1 and CDR2 are WNHNN and SYGVQD (reference sequence). The CDR3 sequence is 13 residues long. CDR3 in DNA: TGCGCCAGCAGTGATACAGCTGATGAAAAACTGTTTTTT. This encodes CASSDTADEKLFF.

The rearrangement joins TRBV2 to TRBJ1-6; D may be TRBD1 (5 bases). In germline, CDR1 is SNHLY, CDR2 FYNNEI. V lost 2 bases and J lost 7, with 12 bases in between. There are 15 residues in the CDR3. The CDR3 sequence is CASSETRANNSPLHF. Here the CDR3 DNA reads TGTGCCAGCAGTGAAACCAGGGCTAACAATTCACCCCTCCACTTT.

This clone was detected only once. This chain joins TRBV10-1 and TRBJ1-6; D not certain. The CDR3 spans 13 residues. Trimming pared 3 bases from V and 10 bases from J, leaving 10 bases between. Germline V CDR1 and CDR2: WNHNN, SYGVQD (reference sequence). The DNA for the CDR3 is TGCGCCAGCAGTGACAGACTCTGGTCACCCCTCCACTTT. It specifies CASSDRLWSPLHF.

This clone was counted once. This rearrangement joins TRBV15 to TRBJ2-2; 8 positions agree with TRBD2. Trimming removed 8 bases from V and 5 bases from J; junction bases left unmatched: 4. Germline lookup yields CDR1 LNHNV and CDR2 YYDKDF (reference sequence). The CDR3 is made up of 13 amino acids. CDR3 residues: CATGGRKTGELFF. CDR3 nucleotides: TGTGCCACCGGCGGGAGGAAAACCGGGGAGCTGTTTTTT.

The chain employs TRBV2 and TRBJ2-6, with 7 bases matching TRBD2. The length of the CDR3 is 15 residues. With V trimmed by 8 bases and J by 2 bases, 6 bases remained unmatched. Germline-derived CDR1 and CDR2 are SNHLY and FYNNEI. CDR3 sequence: CASGRGGTGANVLTF. CDR3 nucleotides: TGTGCCAGCGGAAGGGGAGGGACTGGGGCCAACGTCCTGACTTTC.

The chain carries TRBV6-6 and TRBJ1-5; TRBD1 matches at 9 bases. The CDR3 is 16 residues long. Looked up from germline, CDR1 is MNHNY and CDR2 is SVGAGI (reference sequence). After removal of 2 bases from V and 7 bases from J, the junction contained 9 bases not matched to a gene. The CDR3 region has the DNA TGTGCCAGCAGTTACCCGGGACAGGGAATGGGGCAGCCCCAGCATTTT. This encodes CASSYPGQGMGQPQHF.

The chain employs TRBV18 and TRBJ1-1; 8 bases agree with TRBD1. Germline lookup yields CDR1 KGHSH and CDR2 LQKENI. The ends lost 3 bases at V and 3 bases at J; junction bases unmatched: 9. The CDR3 consists of 16 residues. CDR3 in amino acids: CASSPSSGGRDTEAFF. CDR3 in DNA: TGTGCCAGCTCACCTTCCTCAGGGGGCCGGGACACTGAAGCTTTCTTT.

The genes are TRBV5-1 and TRBJ1-2, with D tentatively TRBD1 (5 bases). Germline values: CDR1 SGHRS, CDR2 YFSETQ. This CDR3 contains 15 residues. Trimming removed 3 bases from V and 1 base from J, with 13 bases in between. The CDR3 nucleotides read TGCGCCAGCAGCTCGGGGGACGGGCATAACTATGGCTACACCTTC. Translation gives CASSSGDGHNYGYTF.

The V call is TRBV7-9, the J call TRBJ2-7, with D tentatively TRBD2 (6 bases). The CDR3 covers 14 residues. Germline lookup yields CDR1 SEHNR and CDR2 FQNEAQ (reference sequence). The V end was cut by 5 bases, the J end by 1 base, with 12 bases between. DNA for the CDR3: TGTGCCAGCAGCCAACGGGACTTATCCTACGAGCAGTACTTC. Translation: CASSQRDLSYEQYF. Together with reference TRBV7-9 and TRBJ2-7, the CDR3 gives the full variable domain: DTGVSQNPRHKITKRGQNVTFRCDPISEHNRLYWYRQTLGQGPEFLTYFQNEAQLEKSRLLSDRFSAERPKGSFSTLEIQRTEQGDSAMYLCASSQRDLSYEQYFGPGTRLTVT.

This clone was counted at least ten times. The identical CDR3 is also encoded by other nucleotide sequences in the sample. The chain employs TRBV30 and TRBJ1-6; possible D gene TRBD1, 6 bases. The length of the CDR3 is 15 residues. V lost 2 bases, J lost 9 bases, and 17 bases lay in between. The germline V gene has CDR1 GTSNPN and CDR2 SVGIG (reference sequence). CDR3 sequence (DNA): TGTGCCTGGAGTATCCTCCCGGGGGGCGGTTCACCCCTCCACTTT. It specifies CAWSILPGGGSPLHF.

The CDR3 is CAWSAGSEQYF. For the CDR3, the DNA is TGTGCCTGGAGTGCAGGGTCCGAGCAGTACTTC. V usage is TRBV30 and J usage is TRBJ2-7; D perhaps matches TRBD1 (5 bases). Germline V gives CDR1 GTSNPN, CDR2 SVGIG (reference sequence). V shed 1 base and J shed 6 bases, with 7 bases lying between them. The CDR3 has 11 residues.

V gene TRBV9 combines with J gene TRBJ2-2; 8 nucleotides agree with TRBD2. CDR1 SGDLS and CDR2 YYNGEE come from the germline V gene. The J segment lost 2 bases and the V segment lost 2 bases, leaving 5 bases of the junction unmatched. The CDR3 has 16 residues. The CDR3 DNA is TGTGCCAGCAGCGTCGAGCGGGGGAGCAACACCGGGGAGCTGTTTTTT. Its protein is CASSVERGSNTGELFF.

The chain joins TRBV28 to TRBJ1-5; the D is unclear. The CDR3 totals 14 residues. Trimming shortened V by 6 bases and J by 5 bases, and 14 bases separated the two germline ends. Germline V gene sequence: CDR1 MDHEN, CDR2 SYDVKM. CDR3 region: CASSRWANDQPQHF. The CDR3 nucleotides read TGTGCCAGCAGCCGATGGGCGAACGATCAGCCCCAGCATTTT.